This note documents a single T cell receptor (beta chain) sequence. What it binds is not known. TCRdb's copy holds only in-frame clones and misses some; the assay was immunoSEQ multiplex PCR. The data show around 700,000 clones, 55% to 85% seen once. HIV-negative, healthy adults without recent acute infections or vaccinations were the donors. These data originate in a study of shared clonotypes between healthy human individuals. Findings and caveats of the study: Investigators expected sequencing depth to affect clonotype sharing among donors. With few donors, the genetic and exposure-history diversity represented was limited.

Sequenced: memory CD4+ T cells sorted from blood. The subset is: CD45RA-negative fraction. The clonotype originates from a woman aged 25-40 years in good health.

In nucleotides, the CDR3 is TGTGCCAGCGCAGGGTGGAGGGTTGGTGTCCAAGAGACCCAGTACTTC. Translated, it gives CASAGWRVGVQETQYF. The rearrangement links TRBV2 to TRBJ2-5, with a possible D match to TRBD2 (6 bases). V was clipped by 8 bases and J by 1 base, with 20 bases between them. CDR3 length equals 16 residues. The germline V gene encodes CDR1 SNHLY and CDR2 FYNNEI.